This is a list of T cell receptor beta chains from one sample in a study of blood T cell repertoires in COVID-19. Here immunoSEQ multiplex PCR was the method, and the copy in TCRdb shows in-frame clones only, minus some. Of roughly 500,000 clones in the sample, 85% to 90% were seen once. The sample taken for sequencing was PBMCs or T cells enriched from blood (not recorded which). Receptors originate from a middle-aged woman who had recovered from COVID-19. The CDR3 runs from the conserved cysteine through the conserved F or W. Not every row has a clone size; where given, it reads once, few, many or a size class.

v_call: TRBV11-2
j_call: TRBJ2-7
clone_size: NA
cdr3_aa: CASSLVGVAEQYF

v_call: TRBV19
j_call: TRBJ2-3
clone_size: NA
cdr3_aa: CASSINSQGFVYF

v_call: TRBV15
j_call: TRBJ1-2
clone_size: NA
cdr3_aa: CATSTSDSYGYTF

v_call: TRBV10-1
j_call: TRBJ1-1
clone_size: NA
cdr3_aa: CASRFDKNTEAFF

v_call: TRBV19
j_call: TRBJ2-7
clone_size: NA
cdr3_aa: CASKSPGQGIYEQYF

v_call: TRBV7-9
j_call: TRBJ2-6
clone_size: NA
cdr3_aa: CASSHRGRAGANVLTF

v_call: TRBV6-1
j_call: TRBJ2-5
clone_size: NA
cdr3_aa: CASSEVGGVPLETQYF

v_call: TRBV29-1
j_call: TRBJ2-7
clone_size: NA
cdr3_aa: CSVEDTAWGHEQYF

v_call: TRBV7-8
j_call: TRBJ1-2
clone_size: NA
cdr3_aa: CASSGYRTNYGYTF

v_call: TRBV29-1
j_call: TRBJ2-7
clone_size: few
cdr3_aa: CSVGKTGPFPYEQYF

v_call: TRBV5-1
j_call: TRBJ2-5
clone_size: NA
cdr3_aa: CASSLAVDQETQYF

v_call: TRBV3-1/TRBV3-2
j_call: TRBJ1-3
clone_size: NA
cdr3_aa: CASSQERLSGNTIYF

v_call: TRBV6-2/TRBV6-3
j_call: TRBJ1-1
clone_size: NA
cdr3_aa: CASSYLANTEAFF

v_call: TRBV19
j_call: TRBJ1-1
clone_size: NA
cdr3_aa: CASSIGLREDTEAFF

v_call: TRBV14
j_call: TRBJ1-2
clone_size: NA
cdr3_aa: CASSQVGQGANYGYTF

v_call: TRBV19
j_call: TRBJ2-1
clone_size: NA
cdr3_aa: CASSSRQGYNEQFF

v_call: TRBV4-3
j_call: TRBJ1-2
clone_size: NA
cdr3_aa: CASSPQGVHGYTF

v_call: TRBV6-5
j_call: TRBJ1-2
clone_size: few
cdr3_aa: CASSSVGGGYTF

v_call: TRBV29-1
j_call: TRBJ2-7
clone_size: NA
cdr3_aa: CSVGGVEQYF

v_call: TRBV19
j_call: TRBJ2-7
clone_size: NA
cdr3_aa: CASSLTSGRASNEQYF

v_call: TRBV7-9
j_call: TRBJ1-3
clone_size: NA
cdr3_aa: CASSPFGAGGFPGNTIYF

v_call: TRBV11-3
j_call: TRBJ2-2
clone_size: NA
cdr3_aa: CASKGQSSGELFF

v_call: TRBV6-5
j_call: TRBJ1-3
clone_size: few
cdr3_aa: CASSYSGTAGNTIYF

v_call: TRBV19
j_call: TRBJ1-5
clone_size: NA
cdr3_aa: CASSIGRVGQPQHF

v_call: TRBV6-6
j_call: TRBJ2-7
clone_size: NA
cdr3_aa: CASSPNRQGREF

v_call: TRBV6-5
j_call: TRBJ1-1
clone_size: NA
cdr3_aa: CASSRNTEAFF

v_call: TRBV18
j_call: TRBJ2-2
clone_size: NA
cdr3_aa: CASSSGTTSNTGELFF

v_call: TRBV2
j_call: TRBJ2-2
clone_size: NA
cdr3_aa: CASRGTGNTGELFF

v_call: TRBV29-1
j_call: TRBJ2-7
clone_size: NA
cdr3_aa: CSGLRDRGSHEQYF

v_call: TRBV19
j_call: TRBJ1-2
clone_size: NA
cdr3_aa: CASSIGAAYGYTF

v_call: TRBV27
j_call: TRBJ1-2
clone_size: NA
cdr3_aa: CASHRGKNYGYTF

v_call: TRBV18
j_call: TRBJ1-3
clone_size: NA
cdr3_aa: CASSPPRGSYGNTIYF

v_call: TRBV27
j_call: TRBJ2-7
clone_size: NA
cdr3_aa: CASREGSGRIYSYEQYF

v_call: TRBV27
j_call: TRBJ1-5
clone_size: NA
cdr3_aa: CASSLSAYQPQHF

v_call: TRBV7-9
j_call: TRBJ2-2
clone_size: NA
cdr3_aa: CASSPGVRERTGELFF

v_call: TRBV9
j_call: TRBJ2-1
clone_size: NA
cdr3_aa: CASSVELAGYNEQFF

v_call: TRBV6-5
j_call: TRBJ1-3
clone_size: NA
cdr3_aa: CASSDNSGNTIYF

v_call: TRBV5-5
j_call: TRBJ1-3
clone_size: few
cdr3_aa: CASSRGRGLEGNTIYF

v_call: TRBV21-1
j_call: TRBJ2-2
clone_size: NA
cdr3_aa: CASSKKVRDRADWTNTGELFF

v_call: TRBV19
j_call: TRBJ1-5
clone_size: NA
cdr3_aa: CASKKGGNQPQHF